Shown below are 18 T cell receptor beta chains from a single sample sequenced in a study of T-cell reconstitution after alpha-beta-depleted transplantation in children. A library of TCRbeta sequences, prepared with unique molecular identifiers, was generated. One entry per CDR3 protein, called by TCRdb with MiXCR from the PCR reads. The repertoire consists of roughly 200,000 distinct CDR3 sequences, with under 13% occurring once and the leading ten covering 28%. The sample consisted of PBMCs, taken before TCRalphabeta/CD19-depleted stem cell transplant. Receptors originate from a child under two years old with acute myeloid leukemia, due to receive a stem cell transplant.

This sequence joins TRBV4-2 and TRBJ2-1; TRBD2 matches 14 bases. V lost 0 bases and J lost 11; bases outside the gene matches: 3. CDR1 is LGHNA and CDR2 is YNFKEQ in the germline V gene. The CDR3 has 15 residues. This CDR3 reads CASSQEGTSGRKQFF. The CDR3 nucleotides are TGTGCCAGCAGCCAAGAGGGGACTAGCGGGAGAAAGCAGTTCTTC.

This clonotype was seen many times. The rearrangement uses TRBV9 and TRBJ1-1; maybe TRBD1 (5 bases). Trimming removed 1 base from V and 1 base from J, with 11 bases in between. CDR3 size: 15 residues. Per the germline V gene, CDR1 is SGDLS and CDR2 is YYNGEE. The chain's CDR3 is CASSVWGVQNTEAFF. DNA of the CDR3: TGTGCCAGCAGCGTATGGGGGGTACAGAACACTGAAGCTTTCTTT.

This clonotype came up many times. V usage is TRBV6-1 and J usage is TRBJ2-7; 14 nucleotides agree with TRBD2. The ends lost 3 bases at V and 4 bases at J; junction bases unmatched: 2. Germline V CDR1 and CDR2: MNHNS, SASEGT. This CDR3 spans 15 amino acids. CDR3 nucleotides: TGTGCCAGCAGTGAGGGGACTAGCGGGAGTTACGAGCAGTACTTC. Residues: CASSEGTSGSYEQYF.

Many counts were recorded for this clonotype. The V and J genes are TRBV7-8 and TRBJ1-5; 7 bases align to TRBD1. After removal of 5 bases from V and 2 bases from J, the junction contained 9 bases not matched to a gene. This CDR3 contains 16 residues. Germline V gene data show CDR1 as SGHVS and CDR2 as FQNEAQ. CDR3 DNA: TGTGCCAGCAGCACCAACAGGGGCCGGGGCAATCAGCCCCAGCATTTT. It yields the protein CASSTNRGRGNQPQHF.

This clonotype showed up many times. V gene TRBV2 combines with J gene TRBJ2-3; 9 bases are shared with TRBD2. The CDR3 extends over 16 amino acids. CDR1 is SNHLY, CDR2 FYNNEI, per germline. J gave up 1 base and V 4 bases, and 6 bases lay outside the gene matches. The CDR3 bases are TGTGCCAGCAGTGGGGTAAGGACTAGCGGCACAGATACGCAGTATTTT. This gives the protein CASSGVRTSGTDTQYF. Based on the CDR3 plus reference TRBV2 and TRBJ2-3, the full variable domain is EPEVTQTPSHQVTQMGQEVILRCVPISNHLYFYWYRQILGQKVEFLVSFYNNEISEKSEIFDDQFSVERPDGSNFTLKIRSTKLEDSAMYFCASSGVRTSGTDTQYFGPGTRLTVL.

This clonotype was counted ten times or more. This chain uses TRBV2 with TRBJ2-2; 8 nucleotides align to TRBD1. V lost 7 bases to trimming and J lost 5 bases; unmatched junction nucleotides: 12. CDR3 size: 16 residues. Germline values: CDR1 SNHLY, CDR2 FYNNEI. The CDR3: CASTPNLRTGTGELFF. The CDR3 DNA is TGTGCCAGCACTCCAAACCTTCGGACAGGGACCGGGGAGCTGTTTTTT.

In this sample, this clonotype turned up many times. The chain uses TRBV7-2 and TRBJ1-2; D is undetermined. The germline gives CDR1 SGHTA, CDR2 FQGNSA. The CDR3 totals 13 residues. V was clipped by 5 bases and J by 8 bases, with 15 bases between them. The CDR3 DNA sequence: TGTGCCAGCAGCCCCCTTGGTTCTGGCGGCTACACCTTC. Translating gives CASSPLGSGGYTF. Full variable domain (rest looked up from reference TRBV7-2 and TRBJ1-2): GAGVSQSPSNKVTEKGKDVELRCDPISGHTALYWYRQSLGQGLEFLIYFQGNSAPDKSGLPSDRFSAERTGGSVSTLTIQRTQQEDSAVYLCASSPLGSGGYTFGSGTRLTVV.

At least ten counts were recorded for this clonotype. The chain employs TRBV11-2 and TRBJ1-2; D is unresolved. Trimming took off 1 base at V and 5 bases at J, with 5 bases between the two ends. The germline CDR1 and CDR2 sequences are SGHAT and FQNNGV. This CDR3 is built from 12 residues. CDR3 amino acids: CASSLAGYGYTF. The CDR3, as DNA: TGTGCCAGCAGCTTAGCTGGGTATGGCTACACCTTC.

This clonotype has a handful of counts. The CDR3 DNA reads TGTGCCAGCAGTCCCCCCCAGATGAACACTGAAGCTTTCTTT. Its protein is CASSPPQMNTEAFF. V gene TRBV12-3 or TRBV12-4 combines with J gene TRBJ1-1; D is unresolved. The CDR3 contains 14 residues. V was shortened by 5 bases and J by 0 bases, with 10 bases between the two germline ends.

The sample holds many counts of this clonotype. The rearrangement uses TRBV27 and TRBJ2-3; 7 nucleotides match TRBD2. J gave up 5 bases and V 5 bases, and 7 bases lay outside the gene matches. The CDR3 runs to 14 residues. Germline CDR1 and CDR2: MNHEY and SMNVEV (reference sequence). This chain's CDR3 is CASSGGGNVDTQYF. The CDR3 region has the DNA TGTGCCAGCAGTGGGGGAGGGAATGTAGATACGCAGTATTTT.

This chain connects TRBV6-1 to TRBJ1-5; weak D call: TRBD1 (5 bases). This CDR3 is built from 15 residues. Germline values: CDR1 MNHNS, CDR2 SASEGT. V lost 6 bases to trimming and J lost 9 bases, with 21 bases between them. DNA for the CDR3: TGTGCCAGCAGGATGGAAGGGGCCGATTTGCGGCCCCAGCATTTT. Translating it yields CASRMEGADLRPQHF.

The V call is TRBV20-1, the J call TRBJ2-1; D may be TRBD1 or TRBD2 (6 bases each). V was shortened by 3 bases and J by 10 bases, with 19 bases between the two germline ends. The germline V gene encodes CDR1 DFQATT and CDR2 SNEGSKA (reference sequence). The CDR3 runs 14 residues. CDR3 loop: CSARRGEILAEQFF. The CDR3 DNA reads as TGCAGTGCTAGGAGGGGGGAGATCCTTGCGGAGCAGTTCTTC.

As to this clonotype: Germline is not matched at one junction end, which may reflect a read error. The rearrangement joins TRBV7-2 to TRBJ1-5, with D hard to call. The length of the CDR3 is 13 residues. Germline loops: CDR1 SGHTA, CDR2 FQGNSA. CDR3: CARSLGAIQPHHF. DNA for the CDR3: TGTGCCCGCAGCTTAGGTGCGATTCAGCCCCACCATTTT.

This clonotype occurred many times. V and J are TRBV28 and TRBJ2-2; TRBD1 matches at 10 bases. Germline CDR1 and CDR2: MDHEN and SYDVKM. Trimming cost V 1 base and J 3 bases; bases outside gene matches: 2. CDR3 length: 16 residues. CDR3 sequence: CASSLFGTGDTGELFF. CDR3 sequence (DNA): TGTGCCAGCAGTTTATTCGGGACAGGGGACACCGGGGAGCTGTTTTTT. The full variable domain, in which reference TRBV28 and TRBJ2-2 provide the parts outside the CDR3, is DVKVTQSSRYLVKRTGEKVFLECVQDMDHENMFWYRQDPGLGLRLIYFSYDVKMKEKGDIPEGYSVSREKKERFSLILESASTNQTSMYLCASSLFGTGDTGELFFGEGSRLTVL.

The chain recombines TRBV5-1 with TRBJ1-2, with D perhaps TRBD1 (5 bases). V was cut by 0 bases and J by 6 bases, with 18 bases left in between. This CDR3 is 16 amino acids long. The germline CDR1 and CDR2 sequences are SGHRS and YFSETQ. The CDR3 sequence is CASSLAWQGYADGYTF. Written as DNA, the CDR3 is TGCGCCAGCAGCTTGGCCTGGCAGGGCTATGCGGATGGCTACACCTTC.

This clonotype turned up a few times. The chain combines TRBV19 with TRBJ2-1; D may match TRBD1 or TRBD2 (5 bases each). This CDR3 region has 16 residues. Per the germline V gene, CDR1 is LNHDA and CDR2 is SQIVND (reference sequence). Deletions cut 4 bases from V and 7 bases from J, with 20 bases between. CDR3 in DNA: TGTGCCAGTAGTAATGGAGCCGGACCCTGGGGGAATGAGCAGTTCTTC. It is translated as CASSNGAGPWGNEQFF.

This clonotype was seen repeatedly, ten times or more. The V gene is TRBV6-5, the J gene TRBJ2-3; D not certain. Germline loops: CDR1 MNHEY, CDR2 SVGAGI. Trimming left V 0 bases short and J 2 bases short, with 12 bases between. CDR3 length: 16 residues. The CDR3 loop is CASSYSVATPTDTQYF. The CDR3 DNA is TGTGCCAGCAGTTACTCGGTCGCTACCCCCACAGATACGCAGTATTTT.

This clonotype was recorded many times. CDR3 protein: CASTLGGAAGEQYF. The CDR3, as DNA: TGTGCCAGCACCCTGGGTGGGGCAGCTGGCGAGCAGTACTTC. This chain joins TRBV12-3 or TRBV12-4 and TRBJ2-7; D possibly corresponds to TRBD1 (5 bases). V lost 7 bases and J lost 6, with 19 bases in between. The CDR3 sequence is 14 residues long.